A selection of T cell receptor beta chains follows, all from one sample in a study of beta chain features in type 1 diabetes. Sequencing used immunoSEQ multiplex PCR; TCRdb keeps in-frame clones, though not all of them. The table records around 150,000 clones, over 7.5% of them present only once. The material sequenced was central memory CD4+ T cells from blood. These receptors all come from a man aged 18 to 35 in good health. The CDR3 runs from the conserved cysteine through the conserved F or W. A D gene is named only where the DNA matches it firmly. Not every row has a clone size; where given, it reads once, few, many or a size class.

D gene: NA
J gene: TRBJ1-5
V gene: TRBV7-2
clone size: NA
CDR3 DNA: TGTGCCAGCAGCCCGAGGGTCGGTAGCAATCAGCCCCAGCATTTT
CDR3 protein: CASSPRVGSNQPQHF

D gene: NA
J gene: TRBJ2-3
V gene: TRBV7-2
clone size: many
CDR3 DNA: TGTGCCAGCACCGCCCTTCGGGGGCAGTATTTT
CDR3 protein: CASTALRGQYF

D gene: TRBD2
J gene: TRBJ2-1
V gene: TRBV2
clone size: few
CDR3 DNA: TGTGCCACGGGACTAGCGGTGGCGGATGAGCAGTTCTTC
CDR3 protein: CATGLAVADEQFF

D gene: NA
J gene: TRBJ2-1
V gene: TRBV28
clone size: NA
CDR3 DNA: TGTGCCAGCAGTTTAAGTACAGGCCCCACCGCCCGGTACAATGAGCAGTTCTTC
CDR3 protein: CASSLSTGPTARYNEQFF

D gene: NA
J gene: TRBJ2-7
V gene: TRBV7-9
clone size: few
CDR3 DNA: TGTGCCAGCAGCCTCGGGATTTGGCCATACGAGCAGTACTTC
CDR3 protein: CASSLGIWPYEQYF

D gene: NA
J gene: TRBJ2-5
V gene: TRBV9
clone size: NA
CDR3 DNA: TGTGCCAGCAGTAAAAACGAGGGAGAGACCCAGTACTTC
CDR3 protein: CASSKNEGETQYF

D gene: TRBD2
J gene: TRBJ2-2
V gene: TRBV7-6
clone size: NA
CDR3 DNA: TGTGCCAGCAGCTTAACGGGGGGAACCGGGGAGCTGTTTTTT
CDR3 protein: CASSLTGGTGELFF

D gene: TRBD1
J gene: TRBJ1-5
V gene: TRBV29-1
clone size: medium-sized
CDR3 DNA: TGCAGCGTTTCCGGGACAGGGACTAGCAATCAGCCCCAGCATTTT
CDR3 protein: CSVSGTGTSNQPQHF

D gene: TRBD1
J gene: TRBJ1-2
V gene: TRBV6-5
clone size: few
CDR3 DNA: TGTGCCAGCATAGGGACAGGGGGCTCATATGGCTACACCTTC
CDR3 protein: CASIGTGGSYGYTF

D gene: NA
J gene: TRBJ1-2
V gene: TRBV29-1
clone size: NA
CDR3 DNA: TGCAGCGTTCAAGTCGGGTTGGGCTATGGCTACACCTTC
CDR3 protein: CSVQVGLGYGYTF

D gene: NA
J gene: TRBJ2-2
V gene: TRBV7-2
clone size: NA
CDR3 DNA: TGTGCCAGCAGGAAGGCAGGGATCGGGGAGCTGTTTTTT
CDR3 protein: CASRKAGIGELFF

D gene: TRBD1
J gene: TRBJ1-6
V gene: TRBV19
clone size: NA
CDR3 DNA: TGTGCCAGTGCGGGGACAGGGGAAGGTAATTCACCCCTCCACTTT
CDR3 protein: CASAGTGEGNSPLHF

D gene: TRBD1
J gene: TRBJ1-2
V gene: TRBV6-1
clone size: few
CDR3 DNA: TGTGCCAGCACCTCGACAGGGAGGTATGGCTACACCTTC
CDR3 protein: CASTSTGRYGYTF

D gene: NA
J gene: TRBJ2-7
V gene: TRBV7-2
clone size: few
CDR3 DNA: TGTGCCAGCAGCCCATGGGGCAGGGAAGGGGAGCAGTACTTC
CDR3 protein: CASSPWGREGEQYF

D gene: NA
J gene: TRBJ1-1
V gene: TRBV29-1
clone size: many
CDR3 DNA: TGCAGCGTTGAAGAGGGGGCATCAACTGAAGCTTTCTTT
CDR3 protein: CSVEEGASTEAFF

D gene: NA
J gene: TRBJ2-3
V gene: TRBV11-1
clone size: few
CDR3 DNA: TGTGCCAGCAGCTTAGGGGGGGGCCGCGAGGATACGCAGTATTTT
CDR3 protein: CASSLGGGREDTQYF

D gene: TRBD1
J gene: TRBJ1-3
V gene: TRBV29-1
clone size: NA
CDR3 DNA: TGCAGCGTGGAAACAGGGGCTTCAGGAAACACCATATATTTT
CDR3 protein: CSVETGASGNTIYF

D gene: TRBD2
J gene: TRBJ2-7
V gene: TRBV19
clone size: NA
CDR3 DNA: TGTGCCAGTAGTTCGCCTCTCGGGACTAGCGGGAGCTACGAGCAGTACTTC
CDR3 protein: CASSSPLGTSGSYEQYF

D gene: TRBD1
J gene: TRBJ2-7
V gene: TRBV7-3
clone size: few
CDR3 DNA: TGTGCCAGCAGCCCCTACAGGGGGCGGGAGCAGTACTTC
CDR3 protein: CASSPYRGREQYF

D gene: NA
J gene: TRBJ1-1
V gene: TRBV29-1
clone size: many
CDR3 DNA: TGCAGCGCTCTACAGAGATATACTGAAGCTTTCTTT
CDR3 protein: CSALQRYTEAFF

D gene: NA
J gene: TRBJ1-1
V gene: TRBV30
clone size: few
CDR3 DNA: TGTGCCTGGACACCGCCCCGGACATCGAACACTGAAGCTTTCTTT
CDR3 protein: CAWTPPRTSNTEAFF

D gene: NA
J gene: TRBJ1-3
V gene: TRBV9
clone size: few
CDR3 DNA: TGTGCCAGCAGCGCAGACAGGAAGACCTCTGGAAACACCATATATTTT
CDR3 protein: CASSADRKTSGNTIYF

D gene: NA
J gene: TRBJ1-5
V gene: TRBV28
clone size: few
CDR3 DNA: TGTGCCAGCAGTTTCCTTCTTACGGATCAGCCCCAGCATTTT
CDR3 protein: CASSFLLTDQPQHF

D gene: TRBD1
J gene: TRBJ2-3
V gene: TRBV5-1
clone size: NA
CDR3 DNA: TGCGCCAGCAGCTGGGGACAGGGGGCTTTAGATACGCAGTATTTT
CDR3 protein: CASSWGQGALDTQYF

D gene: TRBD2
J gene: TRBJ2-3
V gene: TRBV7-3
clone size: NA
CDR3 DNA: TGTGCCAGCAGCTCAACTAGCGTTCGGGGAGATACGCAGTATTTT
CDR3 protein: CASSSTSVRGDTQYF

D gene: TRBD1
J gene: TRBJ1-1
V gene: TRBV19
clone size: NA
CDR3 DNA: TGTGCCAGTAGTAAGCGGGACAGGGGTCTAGCTTTCTTT
CDR3 protein: CASSKRDRGLAFF

D gene: NA
J gene: TRBJ2-3
V gene: TRBV7-2
clone size: few
CDR3 DNA: TGTGCCAGCAGCTTACCTACTAGCACAGATACGCAGTATTTT
CDR3 protein: CASSLPTSTDTQYF

D gene: TRBD2
J gene: TRBJ2-2
V gene: TRBV7-3
clone size: NA
CDR3 DNA: TGTGCCAGCAGCCCTGCTCGGGGGGGCACCGGGGAGCTGTTTTTT
CDR3 protein: CASSPARGGTGELFF

D gene: TRBD1
J gene: TRBJ2-1
V gene: TRBV7-9
clone size: few
CDR3 DNA: TGTGCCAGCAAGCTCCACAGGGGCCCGAGCTCCTACAATGAGCAGTTCTTC
CDR3 protein: CASKLHRGPSSYNEQFF